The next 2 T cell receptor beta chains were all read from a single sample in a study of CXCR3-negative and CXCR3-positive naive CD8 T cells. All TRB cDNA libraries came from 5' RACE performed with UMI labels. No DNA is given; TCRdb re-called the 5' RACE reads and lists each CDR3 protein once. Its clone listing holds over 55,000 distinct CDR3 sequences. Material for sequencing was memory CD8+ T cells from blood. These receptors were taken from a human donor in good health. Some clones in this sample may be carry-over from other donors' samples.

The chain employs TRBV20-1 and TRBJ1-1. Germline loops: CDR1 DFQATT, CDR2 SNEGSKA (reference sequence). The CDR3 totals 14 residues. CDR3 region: CSAREPRSHTEAFF.

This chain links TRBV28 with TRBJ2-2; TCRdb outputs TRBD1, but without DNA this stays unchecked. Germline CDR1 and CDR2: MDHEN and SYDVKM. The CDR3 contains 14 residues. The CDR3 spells CASRGTGWSGELFF. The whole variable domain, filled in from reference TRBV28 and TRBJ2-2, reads DVKVTQSSRYLVKRTGEKVFLECVQDMDHENMFWYRQDPGLGLRLIYFSYDVKMKEKGDIPEGYSVSREKKERFSLILESASTNQTSMYLCASRGTGWSGELFFGEGSRLTVL.